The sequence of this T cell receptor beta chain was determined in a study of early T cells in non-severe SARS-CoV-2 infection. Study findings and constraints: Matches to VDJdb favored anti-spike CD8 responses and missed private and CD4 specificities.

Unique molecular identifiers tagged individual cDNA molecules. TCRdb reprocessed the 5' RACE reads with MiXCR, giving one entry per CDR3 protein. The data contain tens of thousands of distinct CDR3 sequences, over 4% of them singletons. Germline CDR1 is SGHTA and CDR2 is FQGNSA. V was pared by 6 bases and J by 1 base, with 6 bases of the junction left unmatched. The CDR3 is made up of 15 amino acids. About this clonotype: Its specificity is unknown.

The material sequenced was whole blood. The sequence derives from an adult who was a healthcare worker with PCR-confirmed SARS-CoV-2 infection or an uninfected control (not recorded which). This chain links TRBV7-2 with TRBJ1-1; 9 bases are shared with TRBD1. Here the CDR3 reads CASRLQGAGNTEAFF. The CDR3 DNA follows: TGTGCCAGCAGATTACAGGGGGCTGGGAACACTGAAGCTTTCTTT.